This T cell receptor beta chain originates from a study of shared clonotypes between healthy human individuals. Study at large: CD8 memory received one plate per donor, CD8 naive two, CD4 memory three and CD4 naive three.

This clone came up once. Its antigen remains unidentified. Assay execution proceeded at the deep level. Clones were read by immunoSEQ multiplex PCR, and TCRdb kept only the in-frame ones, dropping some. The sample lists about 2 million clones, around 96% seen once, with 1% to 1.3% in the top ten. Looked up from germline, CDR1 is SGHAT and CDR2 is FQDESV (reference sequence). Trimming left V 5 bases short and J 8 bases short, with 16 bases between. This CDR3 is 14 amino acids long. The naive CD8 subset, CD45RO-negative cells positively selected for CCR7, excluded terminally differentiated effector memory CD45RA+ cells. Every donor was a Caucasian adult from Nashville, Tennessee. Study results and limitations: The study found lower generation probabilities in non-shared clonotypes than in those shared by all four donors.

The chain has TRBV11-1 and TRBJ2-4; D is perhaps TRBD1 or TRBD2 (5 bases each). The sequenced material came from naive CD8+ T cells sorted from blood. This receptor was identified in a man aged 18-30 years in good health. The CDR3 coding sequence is TGTGCCAGCAGCCAGAGGGGCGAGGTGGACATTCAGTACTTC. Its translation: CASSQRGEVDIQYF.